Presented here are 7 T cell receptor beta chains from one specimen sequenced in a study of cytomegalovirus exposure and HLA in healthy donors. In the PCR, 60 Vbeta and 13 Jbeta primers were used. Libraries were prepared by immunoSEQ multiplex PCR; TCRdb keeps only in-frame clonotypes and omits some of them. The sample carries 150,000 to 200,000 clones, around 77% recorded once. Material: PBMCs. The receptors derive from a female donor in good health and CMV-seronegative.

The gene calls are TRBV5-1 and TRBJ2-2; possibly TRBD2 for D (6 bases). The V end lost 3 bases, the J end lost 1 base, and 10 bases lay between the germline ends. The CDR3 contains 15 residues. Germline values: CDR1 SGHRS, CDR2 YFSETQ. This CDR3 reads CASSWGLGNTGELFF. CDR3 DNA sequence: TGCGCCAGCAGCTGGGGACTGGGGAACACCGGGGAGCTGTTTTTT. The variable domain in full, with the rest retrieved from reference TRBV5-1 and TRBJ2-2, is KAGVTQTPRYLIKTRGQQVTLSCSPISGHRSVSWYQQTPGQGLQFLFEYFSETQRNKGNFPGRFSGRQFSNSRSEMNVSTLELGDSALYLCASSWGLGNTGELFFGEGSRLTVL.

The gene calls are TRBV7-9 and TRBJ2-3; 7 bases map to TRBD1. The CDR3 sequence is 16 residues long. With 4 bases clipped from V and 3 bases from J, the junction kept 10 bases outside the gene matches. Germline CDR1 SEHNR, CDR2 FQNEAQ (reference sequence). The CDR3 DNA reads as TGTGCCAGCAGCTCCTATGACAGGGTTCAAACAGATACGCAGTATTTT. This translates into CASSSYDRVQTDTQYF.

The DNA of the CDR3 is TGTGCCAGCAGCCACGGACAGGGGACGGGCGAGCAGTACTTC. This gives the protein CASSHGQGTGEQYF. The chain is built from TRBV11-1 and TRBJ2-7; the match to TRBD1 covers 9 bases. V gave up 5 bases and J gave up 6 bases; unmatched junction bases: 8. Germline CDR1 reads SGHAT; CDR2 reads FQDESV (reference sequence). The CDR3 has 14 residues.

This clone appeared a few times. V gene TRBV7-2 combines with J gene TRBJ1-1, with 9 bases fitting TRBD1. The junction had 2 bases not matched to a gene; V was cut back by 2 bases and J by 1 base. CDR1 is SGHTA and CDR2 is FQGNSA in the germline V gene. This CDR3 region has 15 residues. The chain's CDR3 is CASSLTTGGNTEAFF. The DNA of the CDR3 is TGTGCCAGCAGCTTAACGACAGGGGGGAACACTGAAGCTTTCTTT.

The chain combines TRBV4-1 with TRBJ2-1, with 9 bases that match TRBD2. After removal of 1 base from V and 4 bases from J, the junction contained 8 bases not matched to a gene. Per germline, CDR1 MGHRA and CDR2 YSYEKL. The length of the CDR3 is 17 residues. CDR3 in amino acids: CASSQGAAGGPYNEQFF. CDR3 nucleotide sequence: TGCGCCAGCAGCCAAGGGGCGGCGGGAGGGCCGTACAATGAGCAGTTCTTC.

V is TRBV7-9 and J is TRBJ2-7; 10 nucleotides match TRBD2. This CDR3 contains 15 residues. Germline CDR1 SEHNR, CDR2 FQNEAQ (reference sequence). The V segment lost 5 bases and the J segment 5 bases; nucleotides outside the gene matches: 9. CDR3 bases: TGTGCCAGCAGCCCCGCTAGCGGGGGACGTGACGAGCAGTACTTC. It codes for CASSPASGGRDEQYF.

V gene TRBV28 combines with J gene TRBJ2-1; 9 bases agree with TRBD2. Losses at the gene ends were 5 bases for V and 7 bases for J; bases not matched to a gene: 9. CDR1 and CDR2 from the germline V gene are MDHEN and SYDVKM. The CDR3 extends over 15 amino acids. In DNA form, the CDR3 reads TGTGCCAGCAGTCCCGGGAGCGGGAGGCCTAATGAGCAGTTCTTC. Protein: CASSPGSGRPNEQFF.